One sample yielded the 10 T cell receptor beta chains listed below, sequenced in a study of T cell repertoires in cytomegalovirus infection. TCRdb re-analysed the reads in MiXCR, keeping a single row per CDR3 protein. The sample lists more than 650,000 distinct CDR3 sequences, 35% to 40% occurring once. Material: PBMCs. The receptors shown here come from a human donor in good health (CMV status not recorded). Some clones in this sample may be carry-over from other donors' samples.

As regards this clonotype: Its ends do not fully match the called genes, so a read error is possible. The chain links TRBV19 to TRBJ1-6; no clear D. The germline CDR1 and CDR2 sequences are LNHDA and SQIVND (reference sequence). The CDR3 runs to 13 residues. CDR3 region: CASRDLRNSPLHF. In nucleotides, the CDR3 is TGTGCCAGTCGCGACCTACGTAATTCCCCCCTCCACTTT.

There are a few counts of this clonotype. This rearrangement joins TRBV28 to TRBJ1-1, with TRBD1 as a possible D gene (5 bases). V was trimmed by 6 bases and J by 7 bases, leaving 18 bases between them. The germline CDR1 and CDR2 sequences are MDHEN and SYDVKM. This CDR3 has 14 amino acids. The CDR3 DNA is TGTGCCAGCAGCAATCCCCAGGGCAACCTTGAAGCTTTCTTT. Amino acids: CASSNPQGNLEAFF.

This clonotype was seen a few times. As DNA, the CDR3 is TGTGCCAGCAGCCGCGGACAGCTGAACACCGGGGAGCTGTTTTTT. Protein sequence: CASSRGQLNTGELFF. This chain connects TRBV7-3 to TRBJ2-2; D possibly corresponds to TRBD1 (6 bases). Per germline, CDR1 SGHTA and CDR2 FQGTGA. The CDR3 extends over 15 amino acids. Between the trimmed V and J ends, which lost 5 bases and 1 base, there was a span of 11 bases.

The rearrangement uses TRBV7-6 and TRBJ1-1, with D perhaps matching TRBD1 (5 bases). V lost 2 bases and J lost 7, with 11 bases in between. CDR1 and CDR2 (germline): SGHVS, FNYEAQ. This CDR3 has 13 residues. This CDR3 reads CASSLRGGGEAFF. The CDR3 DNA sequence: TGTGCCAGCAGCTTACGGGGGGGAGGTGAAGCTTTCTTT.

For this clonotype: It may be a read error: a sequence one base away is much more abundant. The rearrangement uses TRBV7-2 and TRBJ2-7; possibly TRBD1 for D (6 bases). Trimming cost V 2 bases and J 5 bases, with 10 bases left between them. The CDR3 loop spans 13 amino acids. Germline V gene lookup returns CDR1 SGHTA and CDR2 FQGNSA. The CDR3 here is CASSLLNRDEQYF. In DNA form, the CDR3 reads TGTGCCAGCAGCTTACTCAACAGGGACGAGCAGTACTTC. Full variable domain (outside the CDR3, taken from reference TRBV7-2 and TRBJ2-7): GAGVSQSPSNKVTEKGKDVELRCDPISGHTALYWYRQSLGQGLEFLIYFQGNSAPDKSGLPSDRFSAERTGGSVSTLTIQRTQQEDSAVYLCASSLLNRDEQYFGPGTRLTVT.

This clonotype appeared a few times. The V and J genes are TRBV7-3 and TRBJ1-2; the D is unclear. The CDR3 consists of 15 residues. Trimming pared 0 bases from V and 3 bases from J, leaving 11 bases between. The germline CDR1 and CDR2 sequences are SGHTA and FQGTGA. In DNA form, the CDR3 reads TGTGCCAGCAGCTTAACGGGCGGCGGGGACTATGGCTACACCTTC. This sequence encodes CASSLTGGGDYGYTF. Full variable domain (missing parts from reference TRBV7-3 and TRBJ1-2): GAGVSQTPSNKVTEKGKYVELRCDPISGHTALYWYRQSLGQGPEFLIYFQGTGAADDSGLPNDRFFAVRPEGSVSTLKIQRTERGDSAVYLCASSLTGGGDYGYTFGSGTRLTVV.

As regards this clonotype: This may be a read error, as it is one base from a much larger clone. The conserved phenylalanine or tryptophan is not found at the CDR3 terminus, so this likely reflects a read error. The chain combines TRBV7-2 with TRBJ2-5; 9 bases agree with TRBD1. With 5 bases clipped from V and 1 base from J, the junction kept 2 bases outside the gene matches. In germline, CDR1 is SGHTA, CDR2 FQGNSA. The CDR3 covers 14 residues. CDR3 protein: CASSRTGVQETQYL. For the CDR3, the DNA is TGTGCCAGCAGCCGGACAGGGGTCCAAGAGACCCAGTACTTA.

V usage is TRBV5-6 and J usage is TRBJ2-7; 7 nucleotides match TRBD1. This CDR3 comprises 14 residues. The junction had 6 bases not matched to a gene; V was cut back by 3 bases and J by 3 bases. CDR1 and CDR2 (germline): SGHDT, YYEEEE. The CDR3 loop reads CASSSQTGYYEQYF. The CDR3 region has the DNA TGTGCCAGCAGCTCTCAGACAGGGTACTACGAGCAGTACTTC. The entire variable domain, with the rest obtained from reference TRBV5-6 and TRBJ2-7, is as follows: DAGVTQSPTHLIKTRGQQVTLRCSPKSGHDTVSWYQQALGQGPQFIFQYYEEEERQRGNFPDRFSGHQFPNYSSELNVNALLLGDSALYLCASSSQTGYYEQYFGPGTRLTVT.

Remarks on this clonotype: Compared with germline, one end of the junction differs, possibly owing to a read error. V and J are TRBV28 and TRBJ1-5; D unclear. CDR3 length: 16 residues. Germline V CDR1 and CDR2: MDHEN, SYDVKM. In nucleotides, the CDR3 is TGTGACAGCAGTCCGAATATATGGGATAGCAATCAGCCCCAGCATTTT. Its protein is CDSSPNIWDSNQPQHF.

This sequence joins TRBV19 and TRBJ2-7, with 7 bases fitting TRBD1. The V gene end was trimmed by 3 bases and the J gene end by 0 bases; junction bases not matched to a gene: 5. The germline V gene encodes CDR1 LNHDA and CDR2 SQIVND (reference sequence). CDR3 length equals 15 residues. CDR3 DNA sequence: TGTGCCAGTAGTATTGGGACAGTGAACTCCTACGAGCAGTACTTC. Its translation is CASSIGTVNSYEQYF.